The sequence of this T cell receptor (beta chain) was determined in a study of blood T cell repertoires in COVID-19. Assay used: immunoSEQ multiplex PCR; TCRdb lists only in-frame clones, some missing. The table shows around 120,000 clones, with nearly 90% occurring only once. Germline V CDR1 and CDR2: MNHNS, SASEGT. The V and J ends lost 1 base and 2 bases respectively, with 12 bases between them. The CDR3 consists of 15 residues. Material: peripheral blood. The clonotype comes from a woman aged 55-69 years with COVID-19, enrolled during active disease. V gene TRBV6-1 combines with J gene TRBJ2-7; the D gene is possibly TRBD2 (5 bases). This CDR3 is CASSEGSVSAYEQYF. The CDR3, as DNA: TGTGCCAGCAGTGAAGGTAGCGTCTCAGCCTACGAGCAGTACTTC.